What follows is one T cell receptor beta chain and its context. Its antigen is unidentified. Sequenced by immunoSEQ multiplex PCR; TCRdb stores in-frame clones only, minus some. The sample contains around 46,000 clones, 31% of which appear only once. This sample stems from a study of tumour-infiltrating T cells in Burkitt lymphoma. Study overall: The Burkitt lymphoma cohort spanned all epidemiological subtypes. Survival, overall and progression-free, tracked with productive clonality.

General study points: Public clonotypes, several, appeared across numerous Burkitt lymphoma patients.

In germline, CDR1 is SGHKS, CDR2 YYEKEE (reference sequence). The V gene lost 3 bases and the J gene lost 5 bases, with 5 bases spanning the gap. The CDR3 runs to 11 residues. Sequenced material: tumor tissue. This TCR was sampled from a human donor with Burkitt lymphoma. The rearrangement joins TRBV5-5 to TRBJ1-2, with D unresolved. In DNA, the CDR3 is TGTGCCAGCAGCTCAGATTATGGCTACACCTTC. It specifies CASSSDYGYTF.